This T cell receptor beta chain emerged from a study of a mutant IDH1 vaccine in newly diagnosed glioma. Overall study: Following radiotherapy alone, or alongside temozolomide cycles, vaccination was started after an interval of 4-6 weeks.

With respect to this clone: No antigen is known for it.

Study results and limitations: Changes in the top peripheral T cell clonotypes seemingly had no bearing on pseudoprogression.

The time point: week 5, during vaccination. Each vaccine dose was 300 ug of mutant IDH1 20-mer peptide, with topical imiquimod. Clones were sequenced by immunoSEQ multiplex PCR, and TCRdb holds only the in-frame ones, with some missing. There are fewer than 100,000 clones in the sample; over 75% occur only once, and 0.5% to 0.7% lies in the top ten. CDR3 length: 11 residues. Trimming took 5 bases from V and 7 from J, leaving 9 bases between them. Germline-derived CDR1 and CDR2 are LNHDA and SQIVND (reference sequence). This TCR was recovered from a woman aged 45-59 years with glioma. Specimen: PBMCs, collected from a glioma patient whose treatment included an IDH1 peptide vaccine. This chain joins TRBV19 and TRBJ2-7, with D possibly matching TRBD2 (5 bases). CDR3 sequence: CASSRGLEQYF. CDR3 bases: TGTGCCAGTAGTCGAGGACTTGAGCAGTACTTC.